This is a list of T cell receptor beta chains from one sample in a study of cytomegalovirus exposure and HLA in healthy donors. Assay: immunoSEQ multiplex PCR; the TCRdb copy retains only in-frame clones and omits some. The profile shows under 150,000 clones, roughly 80% of them singletons. The material sequenced was PBMCs. Receptors originate from a woman in her thirties or forties in good health and CMV-seronegative. Each CDR3 is given with its conserved first and last residue. D genes are given only for firm matches. Clone size, where shown, is once, few, many, or a class for clones that have expanded.

>TRBJ1-1|TRBV5-4|TRBD1|.
CASSLRTGGNTEAFF
TGTGCCAGCAGCTTGCGGACAGGGGGGAACACTGAAGCTTTCTTT
>TRBJ1-5|TRBV18|.|once
CASSLGGVHQPQHF
TGTGCCAGCTCACTCGGGGGGGTTCATCAGCCCCAGCATTTT
>TRBJ2-5|TRBV5-4|TRBD2|.
CASSSGGEMQETQYF
TGTGCCAGCAGCTCGGGGGGGGAGATGCAAGAGACCCAGTACTTC
>TRBJ1-1|TRBV7-6|.|.
CASSPGQNTEAFF
TGTGCCAGCAGCCCGGGACAGAACACTGAAGCTTTCTTT
>TRBJ1-2|TRBV30|.|.
CAWTVGYGYTF
TGTGCCTGGACTGTCGGCTATGGCTACACCTTC
>TRBJ2-2|TRBV7-9|.|.
CASSRSLLLFF
TGTGCCAGCAGCCGTAGTTTGTTGCTGTTTTTT
>TRBJ1-4|TRBV5-1|.|.
CASTLRGGLYEKLFF
TGCGCCAGCACCCTGAGGGGGGGACTTTATGAAAAACTGTTTTTT
>TRBJ2-7|TRBV15|.|.
CATSYDRYEQYF
TGTGCCACCAGCTACGACAGATACGAGCAGTACTTC
>TRBJ2-1|TRBV28|TRBD1|.
CASRTDRGTYNEQFF
TGTGCCAGCAGGACAGACAGGGGGACCTACAATGAGCAGTTCTTC
>TRBJ2-7|TRBV6-5|TRBD1|.
CASSAATGTSYEQYF
TGTGCCAGCAGTGCCGCGACAGGGACCTCCTACGAGCAGTACTTC
>TRBJ2-7|TRBV19|TRBD1|.
CASSHGQGAGEQYF
TGTGCCAGTAGTCATGGACAGGGGGCGGGCGAGCAGTACTTC
>TRBJ2-5|TRBV9|TRBD1|.
CASSVAGQQETQYF
TGTGCCAGCAGCGTAGCGGGACAGCAAGAGACCCAGTACTTC
>TRBJ1-2|TRBV18|TRBD1|few
CASGRDRDDGYTF
TGTGCCAGCGGCCGGGACAGGGACGATGGCTACACCTTC
>TRBJ1-5|TRBV21-1|.|.
CASSSPRRPRDRGLIHQPQHF
TGTGCCAGCAGCTCCCCGCGAAGACCTCGGGACAGGGGTTTGATCCATCAGCCCCAGCATTTT
>TRBJ1-2|TRBV11-2|.|.
CASSSDRLSYGYTF
TGTGCCAGCAGCTCCGACAGGTTGTCCTATGGCTACACCTTC
>TRBJ1-1|TRBV6-5|TRBD1|few
CASKSGQMNTEAFF
TGTGCCAGCAAGTCGGGACAGATGAACACTGAAGCTTTCTTT
>TRBJ2-1|TRBV27|TRBD2|.
CASSLLERLAGVNEQFF
TGTGCCAGCAGTTTATTGGAGCGGCTAGCGGGAGTCAATGAGCAGTTCTTC
>TRBJ1-3|TRBV4-2|.|.
CASSQDAPETRGNTIYF
TGTGCCAGCAGCCAAGACGCCCCAGAAACCCGTGGAAACACCATATATTTT
>TRBJ1-2|TRBV13|TRBD1|.
CASSLGQGDGYTF
TGTGCCAGCAGCTTAGGACAGGGGGATGGCTACACCTTC
>TRBJ2-7|TRBV28|.|.
CASSRYEQYF
TGTGCCAGCAGTCGGTACGAGCAGTACTTC
>TRBJ1-1|TRBV2|.|.
CASKGGMNTEAFF
TGTGCCAGCAAAGGAGGGATGAACACTGAAGCTTTCTTT
>TRBJ2-7|TRBV13|TRBD1|.
CASSHGDSYYEQYF
TGTGCCAGCAGCCACGGGGACAGTTATTACGAGCAGTACTTC
>TRBJ2-7|TRBV5-1|.|.
CASSLVSGGSYGQYF
TGCGCCAGCAGCTTGGTTTCGGGTGGCTCGTACGGGCAGTACTTC
>TRBJ2-1|TRBV28|TRBD2|.
CASGTAGGDNEQFF
TGTGCCAGCGGAACAGCGGGAGGGGACAATGAGCAGTTCTTC
>TRBJ1-2|TRBV5-1|TRBD1|once
CASSLGQGWQSNGYTF
TGCGCCAGCAGCTTGGGACAGGGGTGGCAATCAAATGGCTACACCTTC
>TRBJ1-2|TRBV2|.|.
CASLGGGAVYGYTF
TGTGCCAGCCTAGGGGGAGGGGCGGTCTATGGCTACACCTTC
>TRBJ2-7|TRBV6-5|TRBD2|.
CASRTSGTYCEQYF
TGTGCCAGCAGAACTAGCGGGACCTACTGCGAGCAGTACTTC
>TRBJ1-1|TRBV5-4|.|once
CASSLKGSSTEAFF
TGTGCCAGCAGCTTAAAGGGGTCGAGCACTGAAGCTTTCTTT
>TRBJ2-7|TRBV9|TRBD2|.
CASSGGGILGSYEQYF
TGTGCCAGCAGCGGGGGAGGGATCTTGGGTTCCTACGAGCAGTACTTC
>TRBJ2-1|TRBV5-1|TRBD2|few
CASSASGGGVYEQFF
TGCGCCAGCAGCGCTAGCGGGGGAGGCGTATATGAGCAGTTCTTC
>TRBJ2-1|TRBV19|.|.
CASSMGARYNEQFF
TGTGCCAGTAGTATGGGGGCGCGATACAATGAGCAGTTCTTC
>TRBJ2-1|TRBV10-1|.|once
CASSGPGLSYNEQFF
TGCGCCAGCAGTGGTCCCGGGTTGAGCTACAATGAGCAGTTCTTC
>TRBJ2-1|TRBV29-1|TRBD2|.
CSVVLAGSYNEQFF
TGCAGCGTTGTACTAGCGGGCTCCTACAATGAGCAGTTCTTC
>TRBJ1-1|TRBV30|.|.
CAWHRVGNTEAFF
TGTGCCTGGCACAGGGTTGGGAACACTGAAGCTTTCTTT
>TRBJ2-5|TRBV11-2|TRBD2|.
CASSPPRLAGVETQYF
TGTGCCAGCAGCCCCCCACGACTAGCGGGAGTAGAGACCCAGTACTTC
>TRBJ2-1|TRBV30|.|.
CAWDQGRETSYNEQFF
TGTGCCTGGGACCAGGGGCGGGAGACGTCCTACAATGAGCAGTTCTTC
>TRBJ1-1|TRBV19|.|.
CASSATAGAHTEAFF
TGTGCCAGTAGTGCGACGGCAGGGGCGCACACTGAAGCTTTCTTT
>TRBJ1-2|TRBV5-4|TRBD1|.
CASTTAQGAYGYTF
TGTGCCAGCACCACCGCCCAGGGGGCTTATGGCTACACCTTC
>TRBJ2-7|TRBV2|.|.
CASSVTAIYEQYF
TGTGCCAGCAGTGTTACAGCCATCTACGAGCAGTACTTC
>TRBJ1-1|TRBV7-8|.|.
CASSLFGVTNTEAFF
TGTGCCAGCAGCTTATTCGGGGTTACGAACACTGAAGCTTTCTTT
>TRBJ2-2|TRBV19|TRBD1|.
CASKAGDRGYTGELFF
TGTGCCAGTAAGGCGGGGGACAGGGGGTACACCGGGGAGCTGTTTTTT
>TRBJ2-7|TRBV6-1|TRBD1|.
CASSEDRGFYEQYF
TGTGCCAGCAGTGAAGACAGGGGGTTCTACGAGCAGTACTTC
>TRBJ2-1|TRBV5-4|TRBD2|.
CASSFKLAGRSSYNEQFF
TGTGCCAGCAGCTTCAAACTAGCGGGAAGAAGCTCCTACAATGAGCAGTTCTTC
>TRBJ2-7|TRBV30|.|.
CAWQDSSYEQYF
TGTGCCTGGCAAGACAGCTCCTACGAGCAGTACTTC
>TRBJ2-7|TRBV4-2|TRBD2|few
CASSPETSGGARFTQYF
TGTGCCAGCAGCCCCGAGACTAGCGGGGGGGCTCGGTTTACTCAGTACTTC
>TRBJ2-1|TRBV7-9|TRBD2|.
CASSLLTSGGVGYNEQFF
TGTGCCAGCAGCTTACTGACTAGCGGGGGGGTTGGCTACAATGAGCAGTTCTTC
>TRBJ2-3|TRBV19|TRBD2|.
CASTLTSGGADTQYF
TGTGCCAGTACCCTGACTAGCGGGGGAGCAGATACGCAGTATTTT
>TRBJ2-3|TRBV30|.|.
CAWSVQADTQYF
TGTGCCTGGAGCGTACAAGCAGATACGCAGTATTTT
>TRBJ2-3|TRBV10-1|.|.
CASGGSSATDTQYF
TGCGCCAGCGGGGGGTCTTCCGCCACAGATACGCAGTATTTT
>TRBJ1-2|TRBV30|.|.
CASLWGRGYTF
TGTGCCTCGCTGTGGGGGCGCGGCTACACCTTC
>TRBJ2-5|TRBV9|TRBD2|.
CASSPRLAGEETQYF
TGTGCCAGCAGCCCCCGACTAGCGGGAGAGGAGACCCAGTACTTC
>TRBJ1-3|TRBV29-1|.|.
CSVERFNSHSGNTIYF
TGCAGCGTTGAAAGGTTTAACAGCCACTCTGGAAACACCATATATTTT
>TRBJ1-2|TRBV2|.|.
CASRDEGTYGYTF
TGTGCCAGCAGGGACGAGGGTACTTATGGCTACACCTTC
>TRBJ1-1|TRBV19|TRBD1|.
CASSRIGGTGGYTEAFF
TGTGCCAGTAGCCGAATTGGGGGGACAGGAGGTTACACTGAAGCTTTCTTT
>TRBJ1-1|TRBV6-1|TRBD1|.
CASSAGQGNTEAFF
TGTGCCAGCAGTGCCGGACAGGGGAACACTGAAGCTTTCTTT